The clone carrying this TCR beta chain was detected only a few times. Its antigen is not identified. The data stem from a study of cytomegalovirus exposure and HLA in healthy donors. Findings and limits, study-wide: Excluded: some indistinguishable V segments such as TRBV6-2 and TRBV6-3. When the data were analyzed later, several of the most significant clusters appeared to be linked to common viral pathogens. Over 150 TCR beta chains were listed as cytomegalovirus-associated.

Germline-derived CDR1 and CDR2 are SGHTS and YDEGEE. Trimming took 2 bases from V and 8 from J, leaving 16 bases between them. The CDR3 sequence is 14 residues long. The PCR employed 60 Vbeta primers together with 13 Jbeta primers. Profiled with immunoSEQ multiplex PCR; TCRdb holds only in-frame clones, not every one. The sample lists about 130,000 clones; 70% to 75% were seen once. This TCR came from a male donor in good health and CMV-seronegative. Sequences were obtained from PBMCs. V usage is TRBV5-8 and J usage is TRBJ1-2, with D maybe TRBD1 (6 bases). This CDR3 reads CASSFPGARRGYTF. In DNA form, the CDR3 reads TGTGCCAGCAGCTTCCCAGGGGCACGAAGGGGCTACACCTTC. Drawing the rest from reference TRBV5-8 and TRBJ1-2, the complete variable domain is EAGVTQSPTHLIKTRGQQATLRCSPISGHTSVYWYQQALGLGLQFLLWYDEGEERNRGNFPPRFSGRQFPNYSSELNVNALELEDSALYLCASSFPGARRGYTFGSGTRLTVV.